This T cell receptor beta chain comes out of a study of post-analysis software for immune sequencing data. Across the whole study: Patients with relapsing-remitting, secondary progressive and progressive-relapsing multiple sclerosis courses were all represented.

Germline CDR1 SGHTA, CDR2 FQGNSA. The CDR3 spans 15 residues. V shed 5 bases, J shed 10 bases, and the junction held 13 bases outside the gene matches. Study results and limitations: Compared against controls, patients with multiple sclerosis displayed significantly lower normalized Chao1 diversity. Roughly 5 TRBV segments were significantly more frequent in patients than in controls. TRBV5-6, TRBV5-1 and TRBV20-1 were among these segments. Same-batch preparations were strongly co-clustered by F measure.

A note on this clonotype: Its antigen is unknown.

Each TCR beta cDNA library carried unique molecular identifiers. When about 0.9 to 10 million T cells were used, they gave roughly 490,000 cDNA molecules. A single record per CDR3 protein comes from TCRdb applying MiXCR to the PCR reads. The table has under 900,000 distinct CDR3 sequences, approximately 57% seen once. Sequenced material: blood. The chain recombines TRBV7-2 with TRBJ2-7; 11 bases line up with TRBD2. This clonotype originated in a girl aged 5-17 years with multiple sclerosis. CDR3 residues: CASSLQGLADFFQYF. The CDR3 nucleotides read TGTGCCAGCAGCCTCCAGGGACTAGCGGATTTTTTTCAGTACTTC.